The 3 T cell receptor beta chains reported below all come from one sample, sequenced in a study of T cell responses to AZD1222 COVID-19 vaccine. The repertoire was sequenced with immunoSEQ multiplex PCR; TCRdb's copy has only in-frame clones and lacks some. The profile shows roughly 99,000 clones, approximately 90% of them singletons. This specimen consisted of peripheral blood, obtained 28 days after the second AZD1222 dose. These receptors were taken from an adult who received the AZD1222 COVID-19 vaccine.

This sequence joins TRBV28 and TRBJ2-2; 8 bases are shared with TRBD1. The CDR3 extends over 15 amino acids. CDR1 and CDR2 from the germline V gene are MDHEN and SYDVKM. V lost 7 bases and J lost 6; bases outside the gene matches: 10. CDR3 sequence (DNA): TGTGCCAGCAACAAATCCAGGGGGCCGGCCGGGGAGCTGTTTTTT. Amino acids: CASNKSRGPAGELFF.

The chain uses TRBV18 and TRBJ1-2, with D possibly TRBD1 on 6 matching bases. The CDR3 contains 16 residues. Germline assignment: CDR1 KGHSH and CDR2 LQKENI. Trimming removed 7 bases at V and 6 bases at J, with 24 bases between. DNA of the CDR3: TGTGCCAGCTTAGAGTCCCTTGGGGGCAGGGCTGATGGCTACACCTTC. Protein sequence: CASLESLGGRADGYTF.

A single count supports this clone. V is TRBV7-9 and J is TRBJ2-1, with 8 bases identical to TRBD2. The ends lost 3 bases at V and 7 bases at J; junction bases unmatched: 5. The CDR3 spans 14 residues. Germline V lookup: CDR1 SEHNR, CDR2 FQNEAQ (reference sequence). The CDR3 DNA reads TGTGCCAGCAGCTTCTCGACTAGCGTAAATGAGCAGTTCTTC. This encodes CASSFSTSVNEQFF.